This T cell receptor beta chain was documented in a study of blood T cell repertoires in COVID-19. The V gene end was trimmed by 6 bases and the J gene end by 5 bases; junction bases not matched to a gene: 9. CDR1 and CDR2 (germline): MNHEY, SMNVEV (reference sequence). This CDR3 has 16 amino acids. Profiled with immunoSEQ multiplex PCR; TCRdb holds only in-frame clones, not every one. This sample carries about 160,000 clones, roughly 80% of them seen once, and the ten largest clones take 8% to 9.5%. Material for sequencing was peripheral blood. The origin of this receptor is a man in his fifties or sixties with acute or convalescent COVID-19. V gene TRBV27 combines with J gene TRBJ2-2; 10 bases map to TRBD1. In DNA, the CDR3 is TGTGCCAGCAGCCCGGGGCGGACAGGGGGAACCGGGGAGCTGTTTTTT. This sequence encodes CASSPGRTGGTGELFF.